These 16 T cell receptor beta chains originate from one sample sequenced in a study of kidney transplant recipient with SARS-CoV-2 infection. MiXCR, applied by TCRdb to the reads, yields one record per CDR3 protein. The data contain approximately 240,000 distinct CDR3 sequences, 29% of them seen just once; the ten biggest clones take up almost 7.5%. The specimen was a blood sample, collected at baseline and around day 110 from a kidney transplant recipient. These receptor sequences come from a male patient aged 30 to 40 who had COVID-19 and was a kidney transplant recipient. Some T cells may trace back to the graft donor.

Of note for this clonotype: A much larger clone is a single base away; this may be a read error. The chain employs TRBV6-5 and TRBJ2-7; D possibly matches TRBD1 or TRBD2 (7 bases each). The V gene's germline CDR1 is MNHEY and CDR2 SVGAGI. This CDR3 has 16 residues. CDR3 nucleotide sequence: TGTACTAATACCTGGAAGGGAGGGGGCGCGTCCTACGAGCAGTACTTC. Protein product: CTNTWKGGGASYEQYF.

This clonotype occurred many times. The chain combines TRBV30 with TRBJ1-2, with D unresolved. This CDR3 region has 13 residues. Trimming stripped 0 bases from V and 4 bases from J, with 9 bases between. Germline V lookup: CDR1 GTSNPN, CDR2 SVGIG (reference sequence). CDR3 coding DNA: TGTGCCTGGAGTGTAAATGCCGGCTATGGCTACACCTTC. Encoded protein: CAWSVNAGYGYTF.

Note on this clonotype: It may be a read error: a sequence one base away is much more abundant. The chain couples TRBV6-5 to TRBJ1-2; no reliable D call. Looked up from germline, CDR1 is MNHEY and CDR2 is SVGAGI. This CDR3 has 17 amino acids. V lost 4 bases, J lost 4 bases, and 22 bases lay in between. The CDR3 bases are TGTGCCAGCAGTTCCATTAGAGGTGGGAGAAAGGCCTATGGCTACACCTTC. This sequence encodes CASSSIRGGRKAYGYTF.

This chain uses TRBV10-2 with TRBJ1-6, with a tentative D call TRBD1 (6 bases). The CDR3 is made up of 13 amino acids. Germline loops: CDR1 WSHSY, CDR2 SAAADI. V was cut by 6 bases and J by 19 bases, with 22 bases left in between. CDR3 in DNA: TGCGCCAGCAGCGACGATGGGACATTTAGTGCTCACTTT. The encoded protein is CASSDDGTFSAHF.

In this sample, this clonotype turned up many times. This chain joins TRBV15 and TRBJ2-1, with no clear D. The ends were cut back, 0 bases at V and 4 bases at J, with 16 bases in the middle. Germline loops: CDR1 LNHNV, CDR2 YYDKDF (reference sequence). The CDR3 consists of 17 residues. The chain's CDR3 is CATSRDNSWQNYNEQFF. In DNA form, the CDR3 reads TGTGCCACCAGCAGAGATAATTCTTGGCAGAATTACAATGAGCAGTTCTTC. Drawing the rest from reference TRBV15 and TRBJ2-1, the complete variable domain is DAMVIQNPRYQVTQFGKPVTLSCSQTLNHNVMYWYQQKSSQAPKLLFHYYDKDFNNEADTPDNFQSRRPNTSFCFLDIRSPGLGDTAMYLCATSRDNSWQNYNEQFFGPGTRLTVL.

The table lists this clonotype with many counts. The chain recombines TRBV14 with TRBJ2-1, with 9 bases aligning to TRBD2. The V gene end was trimmed by 4 bases and the J gene end by 9 bases; junction bases not matched to a gene: 22. This CDR3 is built from 19 residues. Germline V gives CDR1 SGHDN, CDR2 FVKESK. In DNA form, the CDR3 reads TGTGCCAGCAGCCGAGAGGGAGTGGCTAGCGGGATCATCAGTAGTGAGCAGTTCTTC. Translated, it gives CASSREGVASGIISSEQFF.

This clonotype was observed at least ten times. J is TRBJ2-3 and V is TRBV19; 7 bases align to TRBD1. Germline CDR1 LNHDA, CDR2 SQIVND (reference sequence). The CDR3 consists of 14 residues. The J segment lost 2 bases and the V segment lost 3 bases, leaving 2 bases of the junction unmatched. CDR3 sequence: CASSMGQNTDTQYF. The CDR3 coding sequence is TGTGCCAGTAGTATGGGACAGAACACAGATACGCAGTATTTT.

At least ten counts were recorded for this clonotype. This sequence joins TRBV7-4 and TRBJ1-2; D ambiguous. This CDR3 has 17 amino acids. V was cut by 5 bases and J by 4 bases, with 23 bases left in between. CDR1 and CDR2 (germline): SGHVT, SQSDAQ. The CDR3 here is CASSMQYSARKTYGYTF. In nucleotides, the CDR3 is TGTGCCAGCAGCATGCAATATTCAGCTCGAAAGACCTATGGCTACACCTTC.

This clonotype showed up many times. The chain couples TRBV7-4 to TRBJ1-2; D not resolved. This CDR3 comprises 17 residues. CDR1 is SGHVT, CDR2 SQSDAQ, per germline. The germline V and J ends were trimmed by 4 bases and 4 bases, with 22 bases remaining between them. The CDR3 is CASSSIYSARKTYGYTF. The CDR3, as DNA: TGTGCCAGCAGCTCAATATATTCAGCTCGAAAGACCTATGGCTACACCTTC.

On this clonotype: A much larger clone lies one base from this, so it may be a read error. This chain joins TRBV5-4 and TRBJ2-2; TRBD1 aligns across 9 bases. Germline values: CDR1 SGHNT, CDR2 YYREEE (reference sequence). The length of the CDR3 is 17 residues. CDR3 DNA: TGTGCCAGCAGCTTCGGGACAGGGCCTTTGAACACCGGGGAGCTGCTTTTT. It translates to CASSFGTGPLNTGELLF.

This clonotype was seen ten or more times. V usage is TRBV12-3 or TRBV12-4 and J usage is TRBJ1-2; D is unclear. The CDR3 consists of 17 residues. Between the trimmed V and J ends, which lost 5 bases and 4 bases, there was a span of 23 bases. DNA for the CDR3: TGTGCCAGCAGTAGAGCTTTCACAGCAGGAAAGACCTATGGCTACACCTTC. Translating gives CASSRAFTAGKTYGYTF.

The sample holds many counts of this clonotype. The chain couples TRBV27 to TRBJ2-2, with a weak D call TRBD2 (5 bases). The CDR3 has 14 amino acids. Trimming pared 8 bases from V and 3 bases from J, leaving 13 bases between. Looked up from germline, CDR1 is MNHEY and CDR2 is SMNVEV (reference sequence). CDR3 DNA sequence: TGTGCCAGCGCCAAGGCCGGGGACACCGGGGAGCTGTTTTTT. This translates into CASAKAGDTGELFF.

The V and J genes are TRBV5-4 and TRBJ2-3, with no clear D. Germline loops: CDR1 SGHNT, CDR2 YYREEE (reference sequence). The CDR3 covers 16 residues. V dropped 4 bases and J dropped 0 bases, with 15 bases sitting between them. Written as DNA, the CDR3 is TGTGCCAGCAGCCCGGGTGGTAGACTTAGCACAGATACGCAGTATTTT. Encoded protein: CASSPGGRLSTDTQYF.

This clonotype was detected ten times or more. The V and J genes are TRBV6-1 and TRBJ1-1; no reliable D call. Trimming cost V 2 bases and J 0 bases, with 10 bases left between them. This CDR3 region has 15 residues. CDR1 and CDR2 from the germline V gene are MNHNS and SASEGT. In nucleotides, the CDR3 is TGTGCCAGCAGTGAATTTGCTCAGGTGAACACTGAAGCTTTCTTT. Its translation: CASSEFAQVNTEAFF.

This clonotype was picked up many times. V is TRBV5-5 and J is TRBJ2-1; D uncertain. Germline V gene lookup returns CDR1 SGHKS and CDR2 YYEKEE (reference sequence). The CDR3 spans 15 residues. Trimming removed 4 bases at V and 9 bases at J, with 20 bases between. The DNA of the CDR3 is TGTGCCAGCAGCCACGACCTGGAAGTCAAGGGTGAGCAGTTCTTC. Amino acids: CASSHDLEVKGEQFF.

Note on this clonotype: One end of the junction does not line up with germline, which may come from a read error. This chain uses TRBV11-2 with TRBJ2-1; 7 bases are a match to TRBD2. The CDR3 totals 15 residues. Germline V CDR1 and CDR2: SGHAT, FQNNGV. The CDR3 DNA reads as TGTGCCAGCAGCTTAATGTGGGAGGGATACAATGAGCGGTTCTTC. This encodes CASSLMWEGYNERFF.